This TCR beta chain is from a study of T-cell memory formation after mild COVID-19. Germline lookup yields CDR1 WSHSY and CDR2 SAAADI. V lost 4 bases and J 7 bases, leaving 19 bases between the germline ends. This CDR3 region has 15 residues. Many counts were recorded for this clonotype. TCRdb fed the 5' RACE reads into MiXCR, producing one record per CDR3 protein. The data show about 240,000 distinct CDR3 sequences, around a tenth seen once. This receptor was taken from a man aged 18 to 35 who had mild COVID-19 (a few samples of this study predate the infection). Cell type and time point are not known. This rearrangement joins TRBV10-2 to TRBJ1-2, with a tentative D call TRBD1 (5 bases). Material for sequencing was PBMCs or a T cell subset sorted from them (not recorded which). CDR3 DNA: TGCGCCAGCAGTGGCCCGATCGGGACTCTAGGTGGCTACACCTTC. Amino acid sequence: CASSGPIGTLGGYTF.